The present entry profiles one T cell receptor (beta chain) with its context. CDR1 is SGHDN and CDR2 is FVKESK in the germline V gene. The length of the CDR3 is 15 residues. Trimming removed 0 bases from V and 6 bases from J; junction bases left unmatched: 4. This specimen comes from a study of T cell changes during pregnancy in multiple sclerosis. Profiled with immunoSEQ multiplex PCR; TCRdb holds only in-frame clones, not every one. This table holds approximately 88,000 clones, 85% to 95% found once. The sequencing here drew on peripheral blood, taken in the first trimester of pregnancy. The V and J genes are TRBV14 and TRBJ1-4; 7 nucleotides match TRBD1. The sequence derives from a female donor with multiple sclerosis, enrolled in a pregnancy study. CDR3 sequence: CASSQDGGTDEKLFF. DNA for the CDR3: TGTGCCAGCAGCCAAGATGGAGGGACAGATGAAAAACTGTTTTTT.